This T cell receptor beta chain was identified in a study of blood T cell repertoires in COVID-19. Across the study: Samples came from the United States, Italy and Spain, spanning acute and convalescent COVID-19.

As originally analysed: For nucleated cells, counts were estimated from reference gene primer amplification. Assay: immunoSEQ multiplex PCR; the TCRdb copy retains only in-frame clones and omits some. From that table come the V and J calls and clone size; the DNA was used to work out D and trimming. The table shows approximately 280,000 clones, with 85% occurring only once. Germline loops: CDR1 GTSNPN, CDR2 SVGIG (reference sequence). This CDR3 contains 19 residues. V lost 1 base and J lost 1; bases outside the gene matches: 13. Sequences were obtained from PBMCs or T cells enriched from blood (not recorded which). This chain uses TRBV30 with TRBJ1-1; 12 nucleotides agree with TRBD1. This receptor was obtained from a woman between 50 and 59 years old who had recovered from COVID-19. The CDR3 here is CAWSAAGTGGRLGNTEAFF. The CDR3 nucleotides read TGTGCCTGGAGTGCGGCCGGGACAGGGGGCAGGTTGGGGAACACTGAAGCTTTCTTT.